This T cell receptor (beta chain) is from a study of cytomegalovirus exposure and HLA in healthy donors. For the study at large: Samples from HLA-typed donors yielded 65 million to 90 million unique TCRs in an early data release.

Study conclusions and caveats: Another analysis was done later, and it associated 17,000 or so TCR beta sequences with HLA alleles at 0.05 false discovery rate.

A multiplex PCR was run with 60 Vbeta primers and 13 Jbeta primers. Sequencing was performed with immunoSEQ multiplex PCR; in TCRdb, only in-frame clones are kept and a portion is missing. The data contain under 250,000 clones, approximately 80% of them seen just once; the ten biggest clones take up about 3.8%. Points on this clone: Its specificity is not known.

The CDR3 consists of 13 residues. Trimming left V 2 bases short and J 3 bases short, with 8 bases between. Per the germline V gene, CDR1 is KGHSH and CDR2 is LQKENI. The sample taken for sequencing was PBMCs. V usage is TRBV18 and J usage is TRBJ2-7, with TRBD1 as a possible D gene (6 bases). The TCR was taken from a male donor in good health and CMV-seronegative. The CDR3 protein is CASSPIGGYEQYF. The CDR3 nucleotides read TGTGCCAGCTCACCAATAGGGGGCTACGAGCAGTACTTC.